This T cell receptor (beta chain) was documented in a study of blood T cell repertoires in COVID-19. Generated by immunoSEQ multiplex PCR, the TCRdb table keeps only in-frame clones and is missing some. The sample lists about 150,000 clones; approximately 84% were seen once. Trimming shortened V by 7 bases and J by 2 bases, and 8 bases separated the two germline ends. The CDR3 sequence is 12 residues long. Residents of 24 US areas, aged roughly 18 to 89 years, made up the participants. The chain combines TRBV12-3 or TRBV12-4 with TRBJ2-5, with D possibly being TRBD2 (5 bases). This TCR was recovered from a woman in her fifties or sixties with acute COVID-19. Sequencing was performed on PBMCs or T cells enriched from blood (not recorded which). In nucleotides, the CDR3 is TGTGCCAGCAAGAGGGATCAAGAGACCCAGTACTTC. Translated: CASKRDQETQYF.